This T cell receptor (beta chain) was obtained from a study of T-cell reconstitution after alpha-beta-depleted transplantation in children. Germline trimming cut 6 bases from V and 6 bases from J; bases unmatched to any gene: 6. This CDR3 has 15 amino acids. Unique molecular identifiers were incorporated during preparation of the TCRbeta library. Each CDR3 protein gets one entry after TCRdb re-called the PCR reads with MiXCR. The sample gives 500,000 to 600,000 distinct CDR3 sequences, around 19% of which show up once; 2.5% to 3.5% is in the top ten. A single count supports this clonotype. V usage is TRBV12-3 or TRBV12-4 and J usage is TRBJ2-1; 12 positions agree with TRBD2. The specimen was PBMCs from the stem cell graft donor, collected from the stem cell graft. This TCR came from a human donor who donated a stem cell graft to a child with acute lymphoblastic leukemia. Here the CDR3 reads CASSSGLAGRNEQFF. DNA of the CDR3: TGTGCCAGCAGCTCGGGACTAGCGGGCCGCAATGAGCAGTTCTTC.